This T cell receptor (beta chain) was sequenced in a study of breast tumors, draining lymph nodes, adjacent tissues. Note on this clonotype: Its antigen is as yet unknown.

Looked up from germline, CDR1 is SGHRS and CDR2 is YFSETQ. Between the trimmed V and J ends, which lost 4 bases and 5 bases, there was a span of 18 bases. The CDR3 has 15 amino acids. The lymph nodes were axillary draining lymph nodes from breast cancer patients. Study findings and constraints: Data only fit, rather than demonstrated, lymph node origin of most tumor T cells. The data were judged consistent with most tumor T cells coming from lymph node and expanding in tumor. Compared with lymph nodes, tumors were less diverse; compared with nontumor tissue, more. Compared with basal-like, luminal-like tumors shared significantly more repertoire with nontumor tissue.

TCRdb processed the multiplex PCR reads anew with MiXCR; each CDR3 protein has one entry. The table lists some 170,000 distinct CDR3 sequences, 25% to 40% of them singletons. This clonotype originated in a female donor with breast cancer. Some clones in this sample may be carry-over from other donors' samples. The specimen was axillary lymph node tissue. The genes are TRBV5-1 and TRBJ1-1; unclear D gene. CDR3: CASSVGPGGQTEAFF. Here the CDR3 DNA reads TGCGCCAGCAGCGTCGGTCCCGGAGGGCAGACTGAAGCTTTCTTT.